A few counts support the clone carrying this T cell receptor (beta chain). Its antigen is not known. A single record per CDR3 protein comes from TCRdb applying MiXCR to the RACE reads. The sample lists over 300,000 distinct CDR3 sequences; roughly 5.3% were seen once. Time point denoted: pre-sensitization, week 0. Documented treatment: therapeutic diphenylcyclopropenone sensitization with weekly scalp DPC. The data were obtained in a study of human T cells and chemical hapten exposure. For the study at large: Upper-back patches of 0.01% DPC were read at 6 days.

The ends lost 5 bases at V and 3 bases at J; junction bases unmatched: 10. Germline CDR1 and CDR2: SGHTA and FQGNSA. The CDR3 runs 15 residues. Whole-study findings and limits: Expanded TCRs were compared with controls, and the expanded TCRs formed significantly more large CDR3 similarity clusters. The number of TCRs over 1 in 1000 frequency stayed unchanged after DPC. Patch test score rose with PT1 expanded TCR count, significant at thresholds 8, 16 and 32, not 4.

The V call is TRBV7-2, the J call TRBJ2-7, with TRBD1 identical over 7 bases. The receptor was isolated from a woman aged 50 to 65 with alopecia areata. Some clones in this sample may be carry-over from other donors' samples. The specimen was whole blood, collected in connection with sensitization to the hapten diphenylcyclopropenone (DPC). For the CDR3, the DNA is TGTGCCAGCAGCCCTGCGACAGGGTCGGGCTACGAGCAGTACTTC. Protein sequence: CASSPATGSGYEQYF.